The sample holds a few counts of the clone carrying this T cell receptor (beta chain). The same CDR3 is also encoded by other DNA sequences in this sample. The sample belongs to a study of blood T cell repertoires in COVID-19. Study-wide context: Samples came from the United States, Italy and Spain, spanning acute and convalescent COVID-19. The cDNA or gDNA used as material had been derived from T cells, B-cell-depleted T cells, or PBMCs.

In the study's own analysis: Estimation of nucleated cell counts relied on the amplification of reference gene primers. Method: immunoSEQ multiplex PCR; TCRdb's copy keeps in-frame clones and lacks some. V and J calls and clone size are copied from that table; D and trimming were computed from the DNA. Here the sample spans roughly 110,000 clones, 80% to 85% being singletons. The receptor was isolated from a human donor in a cohort sampled during active COVID-19. Material: peripheral blood.

CDR3 coding DNA: TGTGCCAGCAGTTACGGACAGGGGAACACTGAAGCTTTCTTT. Translation: CASSYGQGNTEAFF. The chain carries TRBV6-6 and TRBJ1-1, with 8 bases identical to TRBD1. Germline CDR1 is MNHNY and CDR2 is SVGAGI (reference sequence). The V gene end was trimmed by 2 bases and the J gene end by 1 base; junction bases not matched to a gene: 0. The CDR3 has 14 residues.